These T cell receptor beta chains were read from a single sample in a study of T cells in Graves' hyperthyroidism and ophthalmopathy. TCRdb passed the multiplex PCR reads through MiXCR, listing each CDR3 protein once. This sample has some 400,000 distinct CDR3 sequences, with about 13% found just once. Sequenced input: blood. The source is a young man with Graves' hyperthyroidism that later progressed to Graves' ophthalmopathy. Each CDR3 is given with its conserved first and last residue. Fields, in order: J gene, D gene, clone size, V gene, CDR3 protein, CDR3 DNA. D genes are given only for firm matches. For some rows the clone size is stated as once, few or many, or as a class when expanded; others skip it.

TRBJ1-4	.	many	TRBV12-3/TRBV12-4	CASTHAGGRGEKLFF	TGTGCCAGCACCCATGCCGGCGGACGTGGTGAAAAACTGTTTTTT
TRBJ1-5	TRBD1	many	TRBV28	CASSLSQGGQPQHF	TGTGCCAGCAGTTTAAGTCAGGGGGGACAGCCCCAGCATTTT
TRBJ1-2	.	many	TRBV4-1	CASSQDGRANYGYTF	TGCGCCAGCAGCCAAGATGGACGGGCTAACTATGGCTACACCTTC
TRBJ2-7	TRBD1	few	TRBV5-1	CANSLLGGSYEQYF	TGCGCCAACAGCTTGTTAGGGGGCAGCTACGAGCAGTACTTC
TRBJ1-2	.	many	TRBV7-6	CASSPRTSPNYGYTF	TGTGCCAGCAGCCCCCGGACGTCTCCTAACTATGGCTACACCTTC
TRBJ2-1	TRBD2	few	TRBV11-1	CASRGLAGAYNEQFF	TGTGCCAGCAGGGGACTAGCGGGGGCCTACAATGAGCAGTTCTTC
TRBJ1-2	.	few	TRBV9	CASSVRAGFNYGYTF	TGTGCCAGCAGCGTAAGGGCAGGCTTTAACTATGGCTACACCTTC
TRBJ2-7	TRBD1	few	TRBV6-1	CASSISGQGLPNSYEQYF	TGTGCCAGCAGTATATCGGGACAGGGGCTCCCAAACTCCTACGAGCAGTACTTC
TRBJ2-3	TRBD2	many	TRBV7-3	CASSLGTSMTDTQYF	TGTGCCAGCAGCTTAGGGACTAGCATGACAGATACGCAGTATTTT
TRBJ1-4	.	many	TRBV5-1	CASSLEWGGSEKLFF	TGCGCCAGCAGCTTGGAATGGGGGGGGAGTGAAAAACTGTTTTTT
TRBJ2-2	TRBD1	.	TRBV28	CATSAGTDFGGELFF	TGTGCCACCAGTGCCGGGACAGATTTCGGCGGGGAGCTGTTTTTT
TRBJ1-5	.	once	TRBV6-1	CASRSRGSGNQPQHF	TGTGCCAGCAGATCGCGGGGGTCTGGCAATCAGCCCCAGCATTTT
TRBJ1-1	TRBD1	many	TRBV11-3	CASSLGTGLGNTEAFF	TGTGCCAGCAGCTTAGGGACAGGGCTGGGGAACACTGAAGCTTTCTTT
TRBJ1-5	.	many	TRBV28	CATVPNRGVYQPQHF	TGTGCCACCGTTCCCAATCGGGGGGTGTATCAGCCCCAGCATTTT
TRBJ2-7	TRBD1	few	TRBV3-1	CASSQRGQDYEQYF	TGTGCCAGCAGCCAACGCGGACAGGACTACGAGCAGTACTTC
TRBJ1-1	.	.	TRBV4-1	CASSQEGAGLRSTEAFF	TGCGCCAGCAGCCAAGAAGGGGCAGGGTTAAGGAGCACTGAAGCTTTCTTT
TRBJ2-7	TRBD2	many	TRBV20-1	CSAPQRASGGDEQYF	TGCAGTGCTCCTCAACGGGCTAGCGGGGGAGACGAGCAGTACTTC
TRBJ1-1	.	many	TRBV10-3	CAITLTGENTEAFF	TGTGCCATCACCTTGACAGGTGAGAACACTGAAGCTTTCTTT
TRBJ2-3	TRBD2	.	TRBV7-6	CASSSPSGGAPLIDTQYF	TGTGCCAGCAGCTCTCCTAGCGGGGGGGCGCCTTTAATAGATACGCAGTATTTT
TRBJ2-3	.	.	TRBV12-3/TRBV12-4	CASSLRRAGTDTQYF	TGTGCCAGCAGTTTACGGCGGGCAGGCACAGATACGCAGTATTTT
TRBJ1-6	.	many	TRBV2	CASSEDTPGSPLHF	TGTGCCAGCAGTGAAGACACACCTGGTTCACCCCTCCACTTT
TRBJ1-4	.	.	TRBV4-1	CASSQEAEFATNEKLFF	TGCGCCAGCAGCCAAGAGGCAGAGTTTGCAACTAATGAAAAACTGTTTTTT
TRBJ2-3	TRBD1	many	TRBV7-9	CASSRGTGSTDTQYF	TGTGCCAGCAGCAGAGGGACAGGGTCGACCGATACGCAGTATTTT
TRBJ2-5	TRBD1	many	TRBV20-1	CSARDLRTGFQETQYF	TGCAGTGCTAGAGATTTAAGGACAGGGTTTCAGGAGACCCAGTACTTC
TRBJ1-4	.	.	TRBV28	CASSLSLAKGIEKLFF	TGTGCCAGCAGTTTATCGCTGGCGAAAGGGATTGAAAAACTGTTTTTT
TRBJ2-5	.	few	TRBV14	CASSSQGLLAQYF	TGTGCCAGCAGCTCCCAGGGACTTTTGGCCCAGTACTTC
TRBJ2-1	TRBD1	few	TRBV7-9	CASSLALQGAVYNEQFF	TGTGCCAGCAGCTTAGCGCTTCAGGGGGCTGTTTACAATGAGCAGTTCTTC
TRBJ1-1	.	.	TRBV6-5	CASSYDGTKNTEAFF	TGTGCCAGCAGTTACGATGGGACAAAGAACACTGAAGCTTTCTTT
TRBJ2-5	.	many	TRBV12-3/TRBV12-4	CASSGHLHQETQYF	TGTGCCAGCAGCGGACATCTTCATCAAGAGACCCAGTACTTC
TRBJ2-3	TRBD2	.	TRBV20-1	CSAIAGGSDTQYF	TGCAGTGCTATAGCGGGGGGGTCAGATACGCAGTATTTT
TRBJ1-2	.	few	TRBV6-1	CASSPRGPDYGYTF	TGTGCCAGCAGTCCCAGGGGTCCCGACTATGGCTACACCTTC
TRBJ2-4	TRBD1	few	TRBV10-3	CAIRGDSAVAKNIQYF	TGTGCCATCAGGGGGGACAGTGCAGTAGCCAAAAACATTCAGTACTTC
TRBJ2-1	.	many	TRBV20-1	CSARDLKLTRLWGYNEQFF	TGCAGTGCTAGAGATCTAAAATTAACGCGGTTGTGGGGCTACAATGAGCAGTTCTTC
TRBJ2-5	TRBD2	few	TRBV20-1	CSAPPGTSGGETQYF	TGCAGTGCTCCCCCCGGGACTAGCGGGGGAGAGACCCAGTACTTC
TRBJ1-2	.	many	TRBV28	CASSVSGTANYGYTF	TGTGCCAGCAGTGTATCCGGGACCGCCAACTATGGCTACACCTTC
TRBJ1-5	TRBD1	many	TRBV7-8	CASSTPDRANQPQHF	TGTGCCAGCAGCACGCCGGACAGGGCAAATCAGCCCCAGCATTTT
TRBJ2-7	TRBD1	few	TRBV29-1	CSVRSKDRGYEQYF	TGCAGCGTCCGAAGTAAGGACAGGGGGTACGAGCAGTACTTC
TRBJ2-1	.	many	TRBV7-9	CASSLRPREGEQFF	TGTGCCAGCAGCTTAAGACCCCGAGAAGGTGAGCAGTTCTTC
TRBJ2-1	.	many	TRBV2	CASSPLRGYEQFF	TGTGCCAGCAGTCCTCTCCGGGGTTATGAGCAGTTCTTC
TRBJ1-1	.	many	TRBV10-2	CASSETGGLNTEAFF	TGCGCCAGCAGTGAAACAGGCGGATTGAACACTGAAGCTTTCTTT
TRBJ1-1	.	many	TRBV11-3	CASSLTGMGEAFF	TGTGCCAGCAGCTTAACAGGGATGGGAGAAGCTTTCTTT
TRBJ2-1	TRBD2	many	TRBV6-5	CASSYSEGREYNEQFF	TGTGCCAGCAGTTACTCTGAGGGGCGGGAGTACAATGAGCAGTTCTTC
TRBJ1-3	.	many	TRBV6-1	CASRPGRSGNTIYF	TGTGCCAGCAGACCGGGACGCTCTGGAAACACCATATATTTT
TRBJ1-3	TRBD1	many	TRBV20-1	CSARAGDRVRNTIYF	TGCAGTGCACGAGCCGGGGACAGGGTGAGAAACACCATATATTTT
TRBJ1-1	.	.	TRBV6-1	CASSHHPGNTEAFF	TGTGCCAGCAGCCACCATCCCGGGAACACTGAAGCTTTCTTT
TRBJ2-5	.	.	TRBV27	CASRGAGQETQYF	TGTGCCAGCCGGGGGGCAGGGCAAGAGACCCAGTACTTC
TRBJ1-5	.	.	TRBV6-6	CASRIAEDSNQPQHF	TGTGCCAGCAGAATAGCGGAGGATAGCAATCAGCCCCAGCATTTT
TRBJ2-2	.	many	TRBV6-1	CASSHNLGQSNTGELFF	TGTGCCAGCAGTCACAATCTCGGGCAGTCAAACACCGGGGAGCTGTTTTTT
TRBJ2-7	.	.	TRBV20-1	CSARWGSYEQYF	TGCAGTGCTAGGTGGGGGAGCTACGAGCAGTACTTC
TRBJ1-1	.	many	TRBV6-1	CASSGGRGRGLAEAFF	TGTGCCAGTTCTGGGGGGAGGGGTCGAGGGCTGGCTGAAGCTTTCTTT
TRBJ2-5	.	.	TRBV2	CASSIGQETQYF	TGTGCCAGCAGCATCGGACAGGAGACCCAGTACTTC
TRBJ1-4	.	.	TRBV6-5	CASSSVTLNEKLFF	TGTGCCAGCAGTTCAGTCACACTCAATGAAAAACTGTTTTTT
TRBJ1-5	.	many	TRBV20-1	CSATDSYSNQPQHF	TGCAGTGCTACAGACAGCTATAGCAATCAGCCCCAGCATTTT
TRBJ1-2	.	.	TRBV18	CASSPLLGRGGYTF	TGTGCCAGCTCACCACTATTAGGACGGGGCGGCTACACCTTC
TRBJ1-1	.	many	TRBV5-1	CASSFSQAKVNTEAFF	TGCGCCAGCAGCTTCTCGCAGGCCAAGGTGAACACTGAAGCTTTCTTT